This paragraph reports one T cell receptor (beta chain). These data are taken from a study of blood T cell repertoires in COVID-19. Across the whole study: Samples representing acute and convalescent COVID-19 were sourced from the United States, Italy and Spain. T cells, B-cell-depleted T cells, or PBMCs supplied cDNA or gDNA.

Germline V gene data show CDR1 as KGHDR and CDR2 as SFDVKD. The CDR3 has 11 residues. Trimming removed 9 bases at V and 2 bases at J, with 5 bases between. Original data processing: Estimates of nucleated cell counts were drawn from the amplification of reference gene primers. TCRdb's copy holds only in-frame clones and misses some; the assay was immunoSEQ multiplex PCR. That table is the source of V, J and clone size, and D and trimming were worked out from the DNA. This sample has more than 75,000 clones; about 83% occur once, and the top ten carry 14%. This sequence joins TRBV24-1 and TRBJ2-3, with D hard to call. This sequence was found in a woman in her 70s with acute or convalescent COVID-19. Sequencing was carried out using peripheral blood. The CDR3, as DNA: TGTGCCACCCAATTCACAGATACGCAGTATTTT. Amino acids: CATQFTDTQYF.